This TCR beta chain was retrieved from a study of cytomegalovirus exposure and HLA in healthy donors. PCR involved 60 Vbeta and 13 Jbeta primers. Sequenced by immunoSEQ multiplex PCR; TCRdb stores in-frame clones only, minus some. This table holds around 140,000 clones, 75% found once. The germline V gene has CDR1 LNHDA and CDR2 SQIVND (reference sequence). This CDR3 is 16 amino acids long. V lost 3 bases to trimming and J lost 4 bases, with 18 bases between them. Specimen: PBMCs. This chain joins TRBV19 and TRBJ2-5, with a possible D match to TRBD2 (6 bases). The sequence came from a man aged 25 to 40 in good health and CMV-seronegative. CDR3 DNA sequence: TGTGCCAGTAGTATCTATTACCAGGAGGGACTAGAGACCCAGTACTTC. Translating it yields CASSIYYQEGLETQYF.